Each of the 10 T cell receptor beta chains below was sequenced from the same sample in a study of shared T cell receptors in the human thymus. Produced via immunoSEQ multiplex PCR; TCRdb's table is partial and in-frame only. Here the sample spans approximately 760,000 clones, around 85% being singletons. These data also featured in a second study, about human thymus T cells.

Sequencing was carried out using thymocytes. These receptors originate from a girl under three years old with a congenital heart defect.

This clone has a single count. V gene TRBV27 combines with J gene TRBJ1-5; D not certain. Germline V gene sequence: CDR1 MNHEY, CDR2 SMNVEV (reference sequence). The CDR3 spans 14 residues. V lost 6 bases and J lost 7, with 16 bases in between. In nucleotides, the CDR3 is TGTGCCAGCAGACCTGCATGTAGAATACAGCCCCAGCATTTT. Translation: CASRPACRIQPQHF.

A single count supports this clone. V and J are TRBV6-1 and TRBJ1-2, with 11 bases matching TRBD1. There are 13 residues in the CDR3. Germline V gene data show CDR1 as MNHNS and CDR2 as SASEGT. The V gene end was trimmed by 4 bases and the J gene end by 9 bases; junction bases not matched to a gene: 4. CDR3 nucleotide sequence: TGTGCCAGCAGTGGGGACAGGGGGTTGAGCTACACCTTC. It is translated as CASSGDRGLSYTF.

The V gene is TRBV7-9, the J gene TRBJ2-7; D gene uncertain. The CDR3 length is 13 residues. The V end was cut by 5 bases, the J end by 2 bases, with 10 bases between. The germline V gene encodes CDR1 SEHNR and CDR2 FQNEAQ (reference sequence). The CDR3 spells CASSPYNPYEQYF. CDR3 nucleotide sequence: TGTGCCAGCAGCCCCTATAATCCCTACGAGCAGTACTTC.

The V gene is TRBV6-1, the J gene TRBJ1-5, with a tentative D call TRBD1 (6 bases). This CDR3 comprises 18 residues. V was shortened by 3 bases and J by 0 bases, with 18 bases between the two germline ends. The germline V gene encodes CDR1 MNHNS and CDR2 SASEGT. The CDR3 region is CASSDVKGVPYSNQPQHF. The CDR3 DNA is TGTGCCAGCAGTGACGTAAAGGGGGTGCCGTATAGCAATCAGCCCCAGCATTTT.

CDR3 in amino acids: CASSPRSGGYGYTF. In nucleotides, the CDR3 is TGTGCCAGCAGTCCACGCTCCGGGGGCTATGGCTACACCTTC. The gene calls are TRBV27 and TRBJ1-2, with D perhaps matching TRBD1 (5 bases). Germline V lookup: CDR1 MNHEY, CDR2 SMNVEV (reference sequence). The V and J ends lost 5 bases and 4 bases respectively, with 14 bases between them. The CDR3 loop spans 14 amino acids.

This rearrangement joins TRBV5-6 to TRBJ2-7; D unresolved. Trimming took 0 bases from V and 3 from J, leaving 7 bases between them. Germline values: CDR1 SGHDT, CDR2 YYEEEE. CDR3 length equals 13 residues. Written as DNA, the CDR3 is TGTGCCAGCAGCTTGGGACGGGTCTACGAGCAGTACTTC. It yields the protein CASSLGRVYEQYF.

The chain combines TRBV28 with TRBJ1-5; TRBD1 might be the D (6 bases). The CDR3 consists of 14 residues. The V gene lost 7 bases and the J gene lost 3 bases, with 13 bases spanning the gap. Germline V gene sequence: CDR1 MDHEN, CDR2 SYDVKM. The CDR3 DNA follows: TGTGCCAGCACCGACAGGACAGTCAATCAGCCCCAGCATTTT. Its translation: CASTDRTVNQPQHF.

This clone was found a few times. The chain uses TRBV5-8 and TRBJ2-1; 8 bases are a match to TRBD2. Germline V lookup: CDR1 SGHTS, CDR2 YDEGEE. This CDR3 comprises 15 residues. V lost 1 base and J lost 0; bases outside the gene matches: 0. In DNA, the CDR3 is TGTGCCAGCAGCTTGCGGGGGGGCTCCTACAATGAGCAGTTCTTC. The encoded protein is CASSLRGGSYNEQFF.

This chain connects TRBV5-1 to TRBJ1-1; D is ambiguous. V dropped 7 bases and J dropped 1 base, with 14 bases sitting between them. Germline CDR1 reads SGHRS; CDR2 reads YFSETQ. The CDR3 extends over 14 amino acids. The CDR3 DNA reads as TGCGCCAGCGGCCCTTTGGGAGCGAACACTGAAGCTTTCTTT. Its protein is CASGPLGANTEAFF.

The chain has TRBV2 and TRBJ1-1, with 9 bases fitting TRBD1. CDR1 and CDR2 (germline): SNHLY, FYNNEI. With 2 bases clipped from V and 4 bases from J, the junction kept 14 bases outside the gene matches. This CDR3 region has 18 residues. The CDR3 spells CASSEQEQGAGDGTEAFF. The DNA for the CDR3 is TGTGCCAGCAGTGAACAAGAACAGGGGGCGGGGGATGGCACTGAAGCTTTCTTT.